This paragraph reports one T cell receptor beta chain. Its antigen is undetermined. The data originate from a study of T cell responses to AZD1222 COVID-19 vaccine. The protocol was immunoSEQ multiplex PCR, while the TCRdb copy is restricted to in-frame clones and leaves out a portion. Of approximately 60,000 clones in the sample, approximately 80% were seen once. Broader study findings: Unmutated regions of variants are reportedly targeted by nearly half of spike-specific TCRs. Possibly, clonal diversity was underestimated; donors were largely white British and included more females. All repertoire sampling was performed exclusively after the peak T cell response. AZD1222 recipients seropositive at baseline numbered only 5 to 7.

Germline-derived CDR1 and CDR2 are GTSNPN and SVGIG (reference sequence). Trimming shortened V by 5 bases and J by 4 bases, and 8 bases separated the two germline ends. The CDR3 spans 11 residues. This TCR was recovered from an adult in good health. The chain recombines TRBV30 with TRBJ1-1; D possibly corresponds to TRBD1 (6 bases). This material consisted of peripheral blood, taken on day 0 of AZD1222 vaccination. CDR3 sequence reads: CAWGGLTEAFF. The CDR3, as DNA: TGTGCCTGGGGGGGGCTCACTGAAGCTTTCTTT. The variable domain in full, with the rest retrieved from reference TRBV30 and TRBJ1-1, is SQTIHQWPATLVQPVGSPLSLECTVEGTSNPNLYWYRQAAGRGLQLLFYSVGIGQISSEVPQNLSASRPQDRQFILSSKKLLLSDSGFYLCAWGGLTEAFFGQGTRLTVV.